The clone carrying this T cell receptor beta chain occurred once. As handled by the study authors: Reference gene primer amplification gave nucleated cell count estimates. The protocol was immunoSEQ multiplex PCR, while the TCRdb copy is restricted to in-frame clones and leaves out a portion. V, J and clone size are taken as reported in that table, and D and trimming were inferred from the DNA itself. The table includes fewer than 200,000 clones, roughly nine tenths detected once. The CDR3 loop spans 15 amino acids. Trimming at V came to 4 bases and at J to 2 bases, leaving 6 bases not matched to a gene. From germline, CDR1 is SGHTA and CDR2 FQGTGA. The record originates from a study of blood T cell repertoires in COVID-19. Study context: Samples came from the United States, Italy and Spain, spanning acute and convalescent COVID-19. Sample material is recorded as cDNA or gDNA derived from T cells, B-cell-depleted T cells, or PBMCs.

The rearrangement uses TRBV7-3 and TRBJ2-5; the match to TRBD2 covers 8 bases. The sequence was obtained from a man in his sixties or seventies with active or convalescent COVID-19. Material: peripheral blood. The CDR3 protein is CASSSRGLDQETQYF. The CDR3 nucleotides are TGTGCCAGCAGCTCGAGGGGACTAGATCAAGAGACCCAGTACTTC.